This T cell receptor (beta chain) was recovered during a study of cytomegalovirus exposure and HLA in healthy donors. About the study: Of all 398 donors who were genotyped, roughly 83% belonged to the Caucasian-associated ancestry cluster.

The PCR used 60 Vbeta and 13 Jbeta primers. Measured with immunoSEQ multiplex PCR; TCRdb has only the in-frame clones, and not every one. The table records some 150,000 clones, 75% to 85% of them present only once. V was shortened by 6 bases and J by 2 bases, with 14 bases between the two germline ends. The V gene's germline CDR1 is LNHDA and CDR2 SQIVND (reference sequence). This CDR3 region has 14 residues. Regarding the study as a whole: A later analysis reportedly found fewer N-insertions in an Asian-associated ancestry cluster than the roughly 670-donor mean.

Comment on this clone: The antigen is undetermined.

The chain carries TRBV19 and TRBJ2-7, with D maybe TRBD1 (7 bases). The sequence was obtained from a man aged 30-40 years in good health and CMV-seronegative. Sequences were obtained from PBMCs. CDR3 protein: CASRAQGGTYEQYF. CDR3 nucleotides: TGTGCCAGTAGAGCTCAGGGGGGCACCTACGAGCAGTACTTC.